A few counts support the clone carrying this T cell receptor (beta chain). Antigen: not known. Unrecorded immune exposures were likely, despite nominal health at sampling. Germline values: CDR1 MNHNY, CDR2 SVGAGI (reference sequence). Trimming pared 6 bases from V and 7 bases from J, leaving 12 bases between. The CDR3 covers 12 residues. These data belong to a study of cytomegalovirus exposure and HLA in healthy donors. Study-wide results and limits: An assumption of roughly uniform sequencing depth across donors underlay the presence/absence analyses. Earlier analysis yielded a pattern in which most TCR beta V segments were productive about 90% or about 30% of the time. Later analysis showed most CMV-associated TCR beta chains appearing HLA-restricted.

In the PCR, 60 Vbeta and 13 Jbeta primers were used. TCRdb's table, derived via immunoSEQ multiplex PCR, lists solely in-frame clones and lacks some. The data hold around 99,000 clones, with 69% observed a single time. This clonotype was obtained from a woman in her seventies in good health and CMV-seropositive. Sequenced input: PBMCs. V is TRBV6-6 and J is TRBJ1-2, with D maybe TRBD1 (5 bases). The CDR3 is CASSLGGGGYTF. In DNA form, the CDR3 reads TGTGCCAGCAGCCTTGGGGGAGGTGGCTACACCTTC.